The 30 T cell receptor beta chains in this list originate from one sample, sequenced in a study of T cells after yellow fever vaccination. Each CDR3 protein gets one entry after TCRdb re-called the 5' RACE reads with MiXCR. In the table there are hundreds of thousands of distinct CDR3 sequences, approximately 3.8% of which are singletons. The sample here was PBMCs, taken on the day of the yellow fever booster vaccination. The receptor set was obtained from a young man who received the YFV17D yellow fever vaccine.

This clonotype was seen repeatedly, ten times or more. This chain connects TRBV7-6 to TRBJ1-1; the D gene is possibly TRBD1 (5 bases). CDR1 SGHVS and CDR2 FNYEAQ come from the germline V gene. The CDR3 runs 17 residues. V dropped 3 bases and J dropped 1 base, with 18 bases sitting between them. CDR3 loop: CASSLAGTGYRNTEAFF. The CDR3 nucleotides are TGTGCCAGCAGCTTGGCCGGGACGGGCTATAGGAACACTGAAGCTTTCTTT.

The table lists this clonotype with many counts. The rearrangement uses TRBV5-1 and TRBJ2-3; the match to TRBD1 covers 9 bases. Germline assignment: CDR1 SGHRS and CDR2 YFSETQ. The CDR3 length is 17 residues. V dropped 0 bases and J dropped 5; count of bases not matched to a gene: 10. DNA for the CDR3: TGCGCCAGCAGCTTGGCAATAGGACAGGGGTCCCGAGATACGCAGTATTTT. This sequence encodes CASSLAIGQGSRDTQYF.

Many counts were recorded for this clonotype. This chain connects TRBV7-2 to TRBJ1-1, with a tentative D call TRBD1 (5 bases). CDR3 length equals 14 residues. The germline gives CDR1 SGHTA, CDR2 FQGNSA. Trimming removed 7 bases from V and 0 bases from J, with 12 bases in between. DNA for the CDR3: TGTGCCAGCACGCCAGGGAACATGAACACTGAAGCTTTCTTT. This sequence encodes CASTPGNMNTEAFF. The full variable domain, rest sourced from reference TRBV7-2 and TRBJ1-1, is GAGVSQSPSNKVTEKGKDVELRCDPISGHTALYWYRQSLGQGLEFLIYFQGNSAPDKSGLPSDRFSAERTGGSVSTLTIQRTQQEDSAVYLCASTPGNMNTEAFFGQGTRLTVV.

This clonotype was detected only a few times. The genes are TRBV9 and TRBJ2-6; D perhaps matches TRBD2 (5 bases). This CDR3 comprises 17 residues. Germline assignment: CDR1 SGDLS and CDR2 YYNGEE. Deletions cut 0 bases from V and 0 bases from J, with 10 bases between. CDR3 DNA sequence: TGTGCCAGCAGCGTAGGGGCTGGGAGCTCTGGGGCCAACGTCCTGACTTTC. It is translated as CASSVGAGSSGANVLTF.

This clonotype has more than one count but fewer than ten. The chain combines TRBV7-2 with TRBJ2-2; D not resolved. V lost 4 bases to trimming and J lost 4 bases, with 13 bases between them. The V gene's germline CDR1 is SGHTA and CDR2 FQGNSA. This CDR3 is 15 amino acids long. The chain's CDR3 is CASSSRSFGTGELFF. The CDR3, as DNA: TGTGCCAGCAGCTCGAGGAGTTTCGGCACCGGGGAGCTGTTTTTT.

This clonotype was seen repeatedly, ten times or more. For the CDR3, the DNA is TGTGCCAGTAGTGCTAGCGGGGGCTATGAGCAGTTCTTC. This codes for CASSASGGYEQFF. The genes are TRBV19 and TRBJ2-1, with TRBD2 matching 10 bases. CDR3 length equals 13 residues. After removal of 5 bases from V and 8 bases from J, the junction contained 3 bases not matched to a gene. Per germline, CDR1 LNHDA and CDR2 SQIVND (reference sequence).

This clonotype was counted at least ten times. This chain uses TRBV5-4 with TRBJ1-1; the match to TRBD1 covers 9 bases. CDR1 and CDR2 from the germline V gene are SGHNT and YYREEE (reference sequence). The J segment lost 0 bases and the V segment lost 2 bases, leaving 2 bases of the junction unmatched. The CDR3 covers 15 residues. This chain's CDR3 is CASSFDRGMNTEAFF. Here the CDR3 DNA reads TGTGCCAGCAGCTTCGACAGGGGGATGAACACTGAAGCTTTCTTT.

The chain joins TRBV5-4 to TRBJ2-7; TRBD2 agrees at 10 bases. V lost 5 bases to trimming and J lost 3 bases; unmatched junction nucleotides: 8. CDR3 length: 15 residues. In germline, CDR1 is SGHNT, CDR2 YYREEE (reference sequence). CDR3 residues: CASSTSGGAHYEQYV. DNA for the CDR3: TGTGCCAGCAGTACCAGCGGGGGGGCCCACTACGAGCAGTACGTC.

This clonotype was seen a handful of times. V is TRBV28 and J is TRBJ1-2; 10 nucleotides line up with TRBD1. The J segment lost 5 bases and the V segment lost 3 bases, leaving 3 bases of the junction unmatched. This CDR3 is 14 amino acids long. From germline, CDR1 is MDHEN and CDR2 SYDVKM. DNA for the CDR3: TGTGCCAGCAGTTTGGGACAGGGGCGGTATGGCTACACCTTC. Translated: CASSLGQGRYGYTF.

The chain carries TRBV6-5 and TRBJ2-4; the D is unclear. Trimming took 4 bases from V and 10 from J, leaving 14 bases between them. The CDR3 loop spans 13 amino acids. Germline V gene data show CDR1 as MNHEY and CDR2 as SVGAGI. CDR3 nucleotide sequence: TGTGCCAGCAGTTCCCCGGACGTTAAGATTCAGTACTTC. Amino acid sequence: CASSSPDVKIQYF.

This clonotype was counted a few times. This sequence joins TRBV29-1 and TRBJ1-1, with TRBD1 as a possible D gene (5 bases). Germline CDR1 is SQVTM and CDR2 is ANQGSEA. Trimming took off 7 bases at V and 0 bases at J, with 9 bases between the two ends. This CDR3 has 12 residues. The CDR3, as DNA: TGCAGCGCTGACAGCCTGAACACTGAAGCTTTCTTT. Translation gives CSADSLNTEAFF.

This clonotype was found a few times. CDR3 DNA sequence: TGTGCCAGCAGCCCTGGAGGGGTATCAGCCACAGATACGCAGTATTTT. Protein: CASSPGGVSATDTQYF. The V call is TRBV5-4, the J call TRBJ2-3, with a tentative D call TRBD2 (6 bases). With 4 bases removed from V and 2 bases from J, the gap between germline ends came to 17 bases. CDR1 SGHNT and CDR2 YYREEE come from the germline V gene (reference sequence). The CDR3 sequence is 16 residues long.

The chain links TRBV18 to TRBJ1-5; D unresolved. The CDR3 runs 13 residues. The ends were cut back, 8 bases at V and 4 bases at J, with 12 bases in the middle. CDR1 and CDR2 (germline): KGHSH, LQKENI. The CDR3: CASTIRANQPQHF. In nucleotides, the CDR3 is TGTGCCAGCACGATCCGCGCGAATCAGCCCCAGCATTTT.

V usage is TRBV11-2 and J usage is TRBJ2-7; D ambiguous. This CDR3 spans 14 amino acids. V was clipped by 5 bases and J by 1 base, with 12 bases between them. The germline V gene encodes CDR1 SGHAT and CDR2 FQNNGV. CDR3: CASSPGADSYEQYF. In DNA, the CDR3 is TGTGCCAGCAGCCCAGGTGCGGATTCCTACGAGCAGTACTTC.

This sequence joins TRBV9 and TRBJ2-3; D may correspond to TRBD1 or TRBD2 (6 bases each). With 5 bases removed from V and 3 bases from J, the gap between germline ends came to 16 bases. CDR3 size: 15 residues. CDR1 and CDR2 from the germline V gene are SGDLS and YYNGEE. The CDR3 here is CASSDKWGATDTQYF. Here the CDR3 DNA reads TGTGCCAGCAGTGATAAGTGGGGGGCAACAGATACGCAGTATTTT.

The gene calls are TRBV2 and TRBJ2-1; D possibly corresponds to TRBD2 (6 bases). Trimming stripped 0 bases from V and 4 bases from J, with 13 bases between. CDR3 length equals 16 residues. CDR1 is SNHLY, CDR2 FYNNEI, per germline. This chain's CDR3 is CASSEAGSGPYNEQFF. CDR3 bases: TGTGCCAGCAGTGAAGCGGGAAGCGGGCCTTACAATGAGCAGTTCTTC.

At least ten counts were recorded for this clonotype. The genes are TRBV7-9 and TRBJ1-1, with D possibly being TRBD1 (5 bases). V lost 1 base to trimming and J lost 4 bases, with 13 bases between them. Germline CDR1 reads SEHNR; CDR2 reads FQNEAQ (reference sequence). This CDR3 has 15 amino acids. In DNA form, the CDR3 reads TGTGCCAGCAGCTTAGATGGGGGAGGAAGCACTGAAGCTTTCTTT. This encodes CASSLDGGGSTEAFF.

In this sample, this clonotype turned up a few times. The chain combines TRBV29-1 with TRBJ2-2, with D perhaps matching TRBD1 (6 bases). The germline gives CDR1 SQVTM, CDR2 ANQGSEA. The germline V and J ends were trimmed by 5 bases and 1 base, with 14 bases remaining between them. The CDR3 contains 15 residues. This CDR3 reads CSVTTDRLNTGELFF. DNA for the CDR3: TGCAGCGTTACCACGGACAGACTGAACACCGGGGAGCTGTTTTTT.

DNA for the CDR3: TGTGCCAGTAGTATCAAATCCCTAGCCTCCCAGGGTGGTTACGAGCAGTACTTC. It codes for CASSIKSLASQGGYEQYF. The chain joins TRBV19 to TRBJ2-7; possibly TRBD1 or TRBD2 for D (5 bases each). Looked up from germline, CDR1 is LNHDA and CDR2 is SQIVND (reference sequence). V shed 3 bases and J shed 4 bases, with 25 bases lying between them. This CDR3 is built from 18 residues.

This clonotype was detected ten times or more. The rearrangement links TRBV12-3 or TRBV12-4 to TRBJ2-2; no firm D call. Trimming removed 3 bases at V and 0 bases at J, with 20 bases between. The CDR3 sequence is 19 residues long. The CDR3 DNA is TGTGCCAGCAGTTTTGACCCGGCGGTGATATCCGCGAACACCGGGGAGCTGTTTTTT. Its translation is CASSFDPAVISANTGELFF.

This clonotype showed up just a few times. The chain combines TRBV18 with TRBJ1-1, with TRBD1 identical over 7 bases. V was clipped by 4 bases and J by 1 base; unmatched bases: 6. From germline, CDR1 is KGHSH and CDR2 LQKENI. The CDR3 is 15 residues long. CDR3 sequence: CASSQRQGANTEAFF. The DNA of the CDR3 is TGTGCCAGCTCACAACGACAGGGAGCGAACACTGAAGCTTTCTTT. Looking up the rest from reference TRBV18 and TRBJ1-1 gives the full variable domain: NAGVMQNPRHLVRRRGQEARLRCSPMKGHSHVYWYRQLPEEGLKFMVYLQKENIIDESGMPKERFSAEFPKEGPSILRIQQVVRGDSAAYFCASSQRQGANTEAFFGQGTRLTVV.

In its sample, this clonotype was seen a few times. This chain joins TRBV20-1 and TRBJ2-1; D not certain. From germline, CDR1 is DFQATT and CDR2 SNEGSKA (reference sequence). Trimming cost V 2 bases and J 0 bases, with 5 bases left between them. The CDR3 is made up of 13 amino acids. The CDR3 bases are TGCAGTGCTAGAATACTCTCCTACAATGAGCAGTTCTTC. This gives the protein CSARILSYNEQFF.

The rearrangement joins TRBV20-1 to TRBJ2-1; D is unclear. There are 14 residues in the CDR3. Trimming pared 5 bases from V and 0 bases from J, leaving 11 bases between. The germline V gene has CDR1 DFQATT and CDR2 SNEGSKA (reference sequence). Here the CDR3 reads CSASSRYSYNEQFF. In DNA, the CDR3 is TGCAGTGCTTCCTCTCGGTACTCCTACAATGAGCAGTTCTTC.

This clonotype was recorded many times. The chain's CDR3 is CSAHQRGGTDTQYF. Here the CDR3 DNA reads TGCAGTGCGCACCAGCGGGGGGGAACAGATACGCAGTATTTT. The chain employs TRBV20-1 and TRBJ2-3; 10 bases agree with TRBD2. The V gene end was trimmed by 6 bases and the J gene end by 3 bases; junction bases not matched to a gene: 6. The CDR3 is 14 residues long. The germline CDR1 and CDR2 sequences are DFQATT and SNEGSKA (reference sequence).

The sample holds a few counts of this clonotype. The gene calls are TRBV7-2 and TRBJ1-2; D remains ambiguous. The CDR3 covers 14 residues. Germline values: CDR1 SGHTA, CDR2 FQGNSA. V lost 1 base to trimming and J lost 4 bases, with 10 bases between them. This chain's CDR3 is CASSLGTGPYGYTF. As DNA, the CDR3 is TGTGCCAGCAGCTTAGGGACGGGCCCCTATGGCTACACCTTC.

Many counts were recorded for this clonotype. This chain uses TRBV4-1 with TRBJ2-7; 12 nucleotides line up with TRBD2. CDR1 MGHRA and CDR2 YSYEKL come from the germline V gene. The CDR3 consists of 20 residues. V trimming: 4 bases; J trimming: 0 bases; junction bases outside the gene matches: 16. The CDR3 nucleotides are TGCGCCAGCAGCCCCTTCCCCCGCGGACTAGCGGGGACAAGCTCCTACGAGCAGTACTTC. Amino acids: CASSPFPRGLAGTSSYEQYF.

The chain carries TRBV15 and TRBJ1-4; no clear D gene. CDR3 length: 13 amino acids. V lost 5 bases and J 7 bases, leaving 11 bases between the germline ends. CDR1 is LNHNV and CDR2 is YYDKDF in the germline V gene (reference sequence). CDR3 in DNA: TGTGCCACCAGCCTGCGTCGGGCTGAAAAACTGTTTTTT. Its translation: CATSLRRAEKLFF.

This clonotype was recorded at least ten times. The chain is built from TRBV2 and TRBJ2-3; the D gene is possibly TRBD2 (5 bases). V was trimmed by 1 base and J by 5 bases, leaving 7 bases between them. This CDR3 has 13 residues. The germline V gene encodes CDR1 SNHLY and CDR2 FYNNEI. The chain's CDR3 is CASSEDRGDTQYF. The CDR3 DNA reads as TGTGCCAGCAGTGAAGATCGGGGAGATACGCAGTATTTT.

Ten or more counts support this clonotype. The chain joins TRBV4-1 to TRBJ2-7; D might be TRBD1 (5 bases). Trimming removed 1 base at V and 2 bases at J, with 9 bases between. The CDR3 runs 14 residues. Germline lookup yields CDR1 MGHRA and CDR2 YSYEKL. CDR3 amino acids: CASSQAAGPYEQYF. The CDR3 bases are TGCGCCAGCAGCCAAGCCGCAGGGCCCTACGAGCAGTACTTC.

Notes on this clonotype: This may come from a read error, since a much larger clone is one base off. The gene calls are TRBV29-1 and TRBJ1-1; D remains unclear. CDR3 size: 11 residues. Trimming cost V 3 bases and J 3 bases, with 5 bases left between them. Germline CDR1 reads SQVTM; CDR2 reads ANQGSEA. CDR3 DNA sequence: TGCAGCGTTGAGGGGTACACTGAAGCTTTCTTT. This sequence encodes CSVEGYTEAFF.